This TCR beta chain emerged from a study of cytomegalovirus exposure and HLA in healthy donors. Looking at the study overall: Earlier work reported 117 million unique TCR beta sequences from about 179 million T cells.

This CDR3 spans 14 amino acids. V dropped 3 bases and J dropped 3; count of bases not matched to a gene: 4. Germline V gene lookup returns CDR1 MDHEN and CDR2 SYDVKM. Findings and caveats of the study: The number of N-insertions in an Asian-associated ancestry cluster was reportedly below the roughly 620-donor mean in a later analysis. The productive fraction for most TCR beta V segments was about 87% or about 30% in an earlier analysis. Later examination showed HLA-associated TCR beta chains had greater clonal expansion than equally common others.

PCR was performed using 60 Vbeta and 13 Jbeta primers. Data came from immunoSEQ multiplex PCR; TCRdb stores just in-frame clones and leaves some out. The sample carries 99,000 or so clones, 12% to 15% recorded once. This clone has only a few counts. Its antigen is undetermined. The sequence was collected from a female donor in good health and CMV-seronegative. Sequenced: PBMCs. The chain is built from TRBV28 and TRBJ2-7; TRBD2 aligns across 8 bases. CDR3: CASSLTSENYEQYF. Written as DNA, the CDR3 is TGTGCCAGCAGTTTGACTAGCGAAAACTACGAGCAGTACTTC.